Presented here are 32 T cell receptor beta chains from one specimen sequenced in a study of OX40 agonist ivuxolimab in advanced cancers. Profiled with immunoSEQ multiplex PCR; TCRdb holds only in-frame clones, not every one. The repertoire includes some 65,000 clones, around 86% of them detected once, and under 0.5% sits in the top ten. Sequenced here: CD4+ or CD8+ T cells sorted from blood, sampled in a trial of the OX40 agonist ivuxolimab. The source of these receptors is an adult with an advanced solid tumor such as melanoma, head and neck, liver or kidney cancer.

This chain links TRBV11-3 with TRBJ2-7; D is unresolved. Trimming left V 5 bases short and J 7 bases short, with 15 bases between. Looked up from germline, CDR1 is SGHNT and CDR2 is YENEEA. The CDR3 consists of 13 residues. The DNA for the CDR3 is TGTGCCAGCAGCCTAAAGGTGGGCGGAGAGCAGTACTTC. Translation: CASSLKVGGEQYF. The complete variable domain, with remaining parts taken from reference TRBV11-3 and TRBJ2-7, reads EAGVVQSPRYKIIEKKQPVAFWCNPISGHNTLYWYLQNLGQGPELLIRYENEEAVDDSQLPKDRFSAERLKGVDSTLKIQPAELGDSAVYLCASSLKVGGEQYFGPGTRLTVT.

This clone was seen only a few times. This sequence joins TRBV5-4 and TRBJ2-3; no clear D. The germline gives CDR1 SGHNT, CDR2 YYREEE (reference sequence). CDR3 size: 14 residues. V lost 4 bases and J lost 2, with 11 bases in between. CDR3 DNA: TGTGCCAGCAGCCCCAGAGACCCCACAGATACGCAGTATTTT. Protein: CASSPRDPTDTQYF.

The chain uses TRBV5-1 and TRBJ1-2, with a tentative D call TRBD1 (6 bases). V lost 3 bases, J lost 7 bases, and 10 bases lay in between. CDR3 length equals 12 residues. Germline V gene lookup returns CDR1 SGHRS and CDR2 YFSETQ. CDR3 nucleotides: TGCGCCAGCAGCTCCAACAGGGTTGGCTACACCTTC. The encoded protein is CASSSNRVGYTF.

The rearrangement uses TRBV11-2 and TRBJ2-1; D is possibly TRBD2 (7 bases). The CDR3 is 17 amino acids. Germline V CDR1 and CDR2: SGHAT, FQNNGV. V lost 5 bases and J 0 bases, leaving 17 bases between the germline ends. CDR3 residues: CASSPRGARISYNEQFF. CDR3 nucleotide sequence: TGTGCCAGCAGCCCCCGGGGGGCCCGGATCTCCTACAATGAGCAGTTCTTC.

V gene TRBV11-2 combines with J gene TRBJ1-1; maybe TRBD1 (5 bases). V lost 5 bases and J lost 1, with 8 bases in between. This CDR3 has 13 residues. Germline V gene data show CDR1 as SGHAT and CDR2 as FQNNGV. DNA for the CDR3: TGTGCCAGCAGCCTCGGGGGGAACACTGAAGCTTTCTTT. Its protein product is CASSLGGNTEAFF. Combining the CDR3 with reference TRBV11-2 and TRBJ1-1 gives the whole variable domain EAGVAQSPRYKIIEKRQSVAFWCNPISGHATLYWYQQILGQGPKLLIQFQNNGVVDDSQLPKDRFSAERLKGVDSTLKIQPAKLEDSAVYLCASSLGGNTEAFFGQGTRLTVV.

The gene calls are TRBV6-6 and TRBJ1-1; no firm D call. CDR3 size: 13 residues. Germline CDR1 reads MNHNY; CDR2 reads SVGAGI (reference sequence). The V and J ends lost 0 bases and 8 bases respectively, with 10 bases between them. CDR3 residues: CASSYSKPPEAFF. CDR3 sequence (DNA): TGTGCCAGCAGTTACTCGAAGCCTCCGGAAGCTTTCTTT.

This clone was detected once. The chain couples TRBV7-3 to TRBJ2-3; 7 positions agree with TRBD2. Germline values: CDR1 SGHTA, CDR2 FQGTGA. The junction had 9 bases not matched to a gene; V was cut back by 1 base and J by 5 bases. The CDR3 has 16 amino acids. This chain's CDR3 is CASSLKPSRGVDTQYF. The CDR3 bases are TGTGCCAGCAGCTTAAAACCGTCCCGGGGGGTAGATACGCAGTATTTT.

DNA for the CDR3: TGTGCCAGCAGCGCGGACAGGGTTAATGAAAAACTGTTTTTT. It translates to CASSADRVNEKLFF. This chain connects TRBV9 to TRBJ1-4, with 8 bases lining up with TRBD1. The CDR3 is made up of 14 amino acids. Unmatched junction bases numbered 2, after V lost 3 bases and J lost 4 bases. CDR1 is SGDLS and CDR2 is YYNGEE in the germline V gene. Full variable domain (missing parts from reference TRBV9 and TRBJ1-4): DSGVTQTPKHLITATGQRVTLRCSPRSGDLSVYWYQQSLDQGLQFLIQYYNGEERAKGNILERFSAQQFPDLHSELNLSSLELGDSALYFCASSADRVNEKLFFGSGTQLSVL.

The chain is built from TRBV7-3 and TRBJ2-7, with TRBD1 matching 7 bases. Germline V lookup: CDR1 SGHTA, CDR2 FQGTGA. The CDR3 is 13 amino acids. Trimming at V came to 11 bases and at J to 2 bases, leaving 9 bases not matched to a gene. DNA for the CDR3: TGTGCCGTCCTCTGGGACAGCCCCTACGAGCAGTACTTC. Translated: CAVLWDSPYEQYF.

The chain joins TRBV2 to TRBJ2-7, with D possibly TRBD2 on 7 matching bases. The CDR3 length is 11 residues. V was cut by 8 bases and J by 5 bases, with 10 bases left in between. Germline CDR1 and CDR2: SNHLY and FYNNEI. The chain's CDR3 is CASGGANEQYF. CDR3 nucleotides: TGTGCCAGCGGGGGGGCGAACGAGCAGTACTTC. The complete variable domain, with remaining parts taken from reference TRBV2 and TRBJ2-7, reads EPEVTQTPSHQVTQMGQEVILRCVPISNHLYFYWYRQILGQKVEFLVSFYNNEISEKSEIFDDQFSVERPDGSNFTLKIRSTKLEDSAMYFCASGGANEQYFGPGTRLTVT.

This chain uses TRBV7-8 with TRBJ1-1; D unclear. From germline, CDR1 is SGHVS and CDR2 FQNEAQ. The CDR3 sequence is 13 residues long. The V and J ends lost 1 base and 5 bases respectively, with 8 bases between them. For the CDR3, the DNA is TGTGCCAGCAGCTTAGAACCGGGTACTGAAGCTTTCTTT. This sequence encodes CASSLEPGTEAFF.

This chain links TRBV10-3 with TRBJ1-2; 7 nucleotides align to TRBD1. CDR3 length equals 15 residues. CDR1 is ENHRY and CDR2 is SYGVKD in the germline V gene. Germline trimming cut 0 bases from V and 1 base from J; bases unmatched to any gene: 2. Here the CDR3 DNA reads TGTGCCATCAGTGAGTCGAGGGGGCTTAACTATGGCTACACCTTC. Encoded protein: CAISESRGLNYGYTF.

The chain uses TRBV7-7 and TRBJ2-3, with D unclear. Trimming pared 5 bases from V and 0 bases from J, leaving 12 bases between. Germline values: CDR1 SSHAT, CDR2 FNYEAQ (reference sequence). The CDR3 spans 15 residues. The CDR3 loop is CASSPSPDSTDTQYF. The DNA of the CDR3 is TGTGCCAGCAGCCCCTCCCCAGATAGCACAGATACGCAGTATTTT.

The CDR3: CASPGTSGGGSTDTQYF. DNA for the CDR3: TGTGCCAGCCCCGGGACTAGCGGGGGGGGAAGCACAGATACGCAGTATTTT. The chain couples TRBV2 to TRBJ2-3, with TRBD2 matching 16 bases. CDR1 SNHLY and CDR2 FYNNEI come from the germline V gene. The CDR3 sequence is 17 residues long. Losses at the gene ends were 8 bases for V and 0 bases for J; bases not matched to a gene: 5.

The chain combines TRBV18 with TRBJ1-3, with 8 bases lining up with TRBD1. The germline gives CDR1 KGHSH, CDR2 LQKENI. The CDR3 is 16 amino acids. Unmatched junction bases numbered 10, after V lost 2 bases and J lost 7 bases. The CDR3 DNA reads TGTGCCAGCTCACCAAGCCCGGGACAGGTCGAGAACACCATATATTTT. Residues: CASSPSPGQVENTIYF. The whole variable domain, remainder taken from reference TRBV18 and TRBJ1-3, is NAGVMQNPRHLVRRRGQEARLRCSPMKGHSHVYWYRQLPEEGLKFMVYLQKENIIDESGMPKERFSAEFPKEGPSILRIQQVVRGDSAAYFCASSPSPGQVENTIYFGEGSWLTVV.

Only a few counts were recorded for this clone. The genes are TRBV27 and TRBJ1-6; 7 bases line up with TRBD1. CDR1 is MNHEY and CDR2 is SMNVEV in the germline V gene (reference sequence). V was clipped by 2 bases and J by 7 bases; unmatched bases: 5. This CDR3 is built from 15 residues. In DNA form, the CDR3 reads TGTGCCAGCAGTTTAAGGGGGCAAGGGAATTCACCCCTCCACTTT. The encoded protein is CASSLRGQGNSPLHF.

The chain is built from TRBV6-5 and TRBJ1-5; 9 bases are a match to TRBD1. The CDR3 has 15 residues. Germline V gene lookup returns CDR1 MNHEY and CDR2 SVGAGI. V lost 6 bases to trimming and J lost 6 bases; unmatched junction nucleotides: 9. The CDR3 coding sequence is TGTGCCAGCAGGCGAGGGACAGGGATAGGTCAGCCCCAGCATTTT. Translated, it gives CASRRGTGIGQPQHF.

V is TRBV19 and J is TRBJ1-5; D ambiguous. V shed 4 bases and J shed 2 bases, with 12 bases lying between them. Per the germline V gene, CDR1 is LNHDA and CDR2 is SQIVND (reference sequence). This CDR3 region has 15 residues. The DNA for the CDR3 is TGTGCCAGTAGTAGAGGAGAGACCGGCAATCAGCCCCAGCATTTT. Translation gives CASSRGETGNQPQHF.

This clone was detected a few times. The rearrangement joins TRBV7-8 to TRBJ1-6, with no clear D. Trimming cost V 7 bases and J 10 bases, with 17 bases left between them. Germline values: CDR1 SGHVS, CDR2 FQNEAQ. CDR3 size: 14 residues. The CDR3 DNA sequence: TGTGCCAGCAAGGTATCAGGCGTTAACTCACCCCTCCACTTT. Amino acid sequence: CASKVSGVNSPLHF. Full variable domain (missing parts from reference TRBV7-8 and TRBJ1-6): GAGVSQSPRYKVAKRGQDVALRCDPISGHVSLFWYQQALGQGPEFLTYFQNEAQLDKSGLPSDRFFAERPEGSVSTLKIQRTQQEDSAVYLCASKVSGVNSPLHFGNGTRLTVT.

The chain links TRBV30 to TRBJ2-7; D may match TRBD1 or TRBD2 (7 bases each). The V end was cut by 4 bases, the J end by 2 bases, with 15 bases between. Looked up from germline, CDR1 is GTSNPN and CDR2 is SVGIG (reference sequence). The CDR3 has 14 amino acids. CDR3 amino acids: CAWIHPGGAYEQYF. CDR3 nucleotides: TGTGCCTGGATCCACCCAGGGGGGGCCTACGAGCAGTACTTC.

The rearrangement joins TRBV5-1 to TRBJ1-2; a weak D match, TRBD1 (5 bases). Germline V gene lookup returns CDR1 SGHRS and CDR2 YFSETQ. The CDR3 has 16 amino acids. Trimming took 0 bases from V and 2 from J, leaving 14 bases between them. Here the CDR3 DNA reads TGCGCCAGCAGCTTGGTATCTGGGGCGGAGAACTATGGCTACACCTTC. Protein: CASSLVSGAENYGYTF.

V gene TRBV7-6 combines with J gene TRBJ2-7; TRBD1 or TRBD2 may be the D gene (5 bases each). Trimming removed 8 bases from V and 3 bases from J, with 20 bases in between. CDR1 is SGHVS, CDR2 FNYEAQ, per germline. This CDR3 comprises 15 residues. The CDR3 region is CASGPGAGILYEQYF. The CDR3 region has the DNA TGTGCCAGCGGTCCCGGGGCCGGGATCCTCTACGAGCAGTACTTC.

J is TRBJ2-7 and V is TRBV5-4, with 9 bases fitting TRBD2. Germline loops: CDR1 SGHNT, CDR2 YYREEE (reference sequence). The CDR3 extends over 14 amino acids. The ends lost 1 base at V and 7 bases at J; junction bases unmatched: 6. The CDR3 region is CASSLSGGRREQYF. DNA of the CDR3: TGTGCCAGCAGCTTGAGCGGGGGGCGCCGGGAGCAGTACTTC.

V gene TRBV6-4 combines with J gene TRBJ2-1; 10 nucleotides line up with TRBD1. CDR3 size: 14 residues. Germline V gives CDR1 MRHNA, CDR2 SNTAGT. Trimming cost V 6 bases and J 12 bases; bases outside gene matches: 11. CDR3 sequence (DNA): TGTGCCAGCAGCGCCCAGGGACAGGGGTCCTCGCAGTTCTTC. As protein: CASSAQGQGSSQFF.

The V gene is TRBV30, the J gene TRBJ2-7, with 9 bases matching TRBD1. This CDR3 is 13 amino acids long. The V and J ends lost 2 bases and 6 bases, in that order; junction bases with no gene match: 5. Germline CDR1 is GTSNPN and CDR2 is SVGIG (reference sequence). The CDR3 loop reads CAWSRQGVGEQYF. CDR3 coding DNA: TGTGCCTGGAGTAGACAGGGGGTAGGCGAGCAGTACTTC. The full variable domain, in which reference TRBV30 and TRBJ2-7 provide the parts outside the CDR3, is SQTIHQWPATLVQPVGSPLSLECTVEGTSNPNLYWYRQAAGRGLQLLFYSVGIGQISSEVPQNLSASRPQDRQFILSSKKLLLSDSGFYLCAWSRQGVGEQYFGPGTRLTVT.

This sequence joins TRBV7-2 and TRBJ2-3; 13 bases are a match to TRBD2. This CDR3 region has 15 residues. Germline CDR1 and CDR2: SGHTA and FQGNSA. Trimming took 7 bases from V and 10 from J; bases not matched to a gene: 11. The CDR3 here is CASNGGLAGAESQYF. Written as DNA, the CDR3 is TGTGCCAGCAACGGTGGACTAGCGGGGGCAGAGTCGCAGTATTTT.

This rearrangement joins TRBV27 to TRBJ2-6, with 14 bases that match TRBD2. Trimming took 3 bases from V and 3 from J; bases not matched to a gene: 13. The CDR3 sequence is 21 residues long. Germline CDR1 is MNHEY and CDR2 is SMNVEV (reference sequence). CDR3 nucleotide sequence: TGTGCCAGCAGTTTTCGGCGAGGCGGACTAGCGGGGGGAGGTGGGGCCAACGTCCTGACTTTC. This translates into CASSFRRGGLAGGGGANVLTF.

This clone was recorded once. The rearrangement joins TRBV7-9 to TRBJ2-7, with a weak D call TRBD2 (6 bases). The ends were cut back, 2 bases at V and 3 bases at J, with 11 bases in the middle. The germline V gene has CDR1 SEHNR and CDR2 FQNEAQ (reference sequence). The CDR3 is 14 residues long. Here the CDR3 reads CASSLRQGGYEQYF. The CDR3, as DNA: TGTGCCAGCAGCTTAAGGCAGGGAGGCTACGAGCAGTACTTC.

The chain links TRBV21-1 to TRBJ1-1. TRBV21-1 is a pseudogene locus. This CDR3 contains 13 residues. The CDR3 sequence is CASSTRDGTEAFF. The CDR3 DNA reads TGTGCCAGCTCTACCCGGGACGGCACTGAAGCTTTCTTT.

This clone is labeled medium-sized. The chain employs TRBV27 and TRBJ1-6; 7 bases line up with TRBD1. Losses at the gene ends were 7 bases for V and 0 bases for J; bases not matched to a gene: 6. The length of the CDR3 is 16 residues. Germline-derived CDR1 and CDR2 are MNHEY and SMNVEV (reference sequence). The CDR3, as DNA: TGTGCCAGCACCTTACAGGGGAGCTCCTATAATTCACCCCTCCACTTT. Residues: CASTLQGSSYNSPLHF.

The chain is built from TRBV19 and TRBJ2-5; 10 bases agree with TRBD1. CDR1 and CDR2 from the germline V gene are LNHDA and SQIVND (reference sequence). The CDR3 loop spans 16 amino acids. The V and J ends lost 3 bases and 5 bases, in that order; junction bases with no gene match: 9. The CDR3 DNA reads TGTGCCAGTAGTATGGTGGGGACAGGGGACGGGGAGACCCAGTACTTC. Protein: CASSMVGTGDGETQYF.

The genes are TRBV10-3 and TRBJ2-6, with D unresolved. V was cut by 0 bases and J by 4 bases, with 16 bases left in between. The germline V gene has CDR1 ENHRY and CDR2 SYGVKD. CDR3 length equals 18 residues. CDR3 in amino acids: CAISESRAALGGANVLTF. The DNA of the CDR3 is TGTGCCATCAGTGAGTCAAGGGCAGCCTTAGGGGGGGCCAACGTCCTGACTTTC.